Listed below are T cell receptor beta chains from one sample, sequenced in a study of T-cell reconstitution after alpha-beta-depleted transplantation in children. Using its own MiXCR run on the PCR reads, TCRdb lists one record per CDR3 protein. The data hold about 500,000 distinct CDR3 sequences, with over 25% observed a single time. Sequencing used PBMCs from the stem cell graft donor, obtained from the stem cell graft. These TCRs come from a human donor who donated a stem cell graft to a child with aplastic anemia. CDR3s include the opening cysteine and the closing phenylalanine or tryptophan. Fields, in order: V gene, clone size, D gene, J gene, CDR3 protein. The D gene is left open where the match is weak. Where a row states a size, it is once, few, many or the class of an expanded clone; other rows omit it.

>TRBV4-3|NA|NA|TRBJ1-1
CASSQWEDTEAFF
>TRBV12-3/TRBV12-4|NA|TRBD1|TRBJ1-5
CASRRTGGNQPQHF
>TRBV25-1|few|TRBD2|TRBJ2-7
CASSEYKRGANEQYF
>TRBV10-1|NA|TRBD1|TRBJ1-4
CASSEAGTGYEKLFF
>TRBV12-3/TRBV12-4|NA|TRBD2|TRBJ2-1
CASTRRGVSYNEQFF
>TRBV7-2|few|NA|TRBJ2-1
CASSLALVAEYNEQFF
>TRBV21-1|NA|NA|TRBJ2-5
CASSKKGETQYF
>TRBV28|NA|NA|TRBJ2-7
CASSPPQGGVHEQYF
>TRBV7-8|NA|TRBD1|TRBJ1-2
CASSLGKGAYGYTF
>TRBV19|few|TRBD1|TRBJ2-1
CASSILTGGINEQFF
>TRBV20-1|NA|TRBD2|TRBJ2-5
CSASPGVAGVQETQYF
>TRBV18|NA|TRBD2|TRBJ2-1
CGTSGNYNEQFF
>TRBV7-6|few|TRBD2|TRBJ2-1
CASSSYTSGRAFSTEQFF
>TRBV20-1|few|TRBD2|TRBJ2-1
CSAVNSGGLGEQFF
>TRBV24-1|NA|NA|TRBJ1-2
CATSGPTRRYGYTF
>TRBV18|few|NA|TRBJ1-1
CASSPGGQPEAFF
>TRBV20-1|NA|TRBD2|TRBJ2-5
CSAHRLAGVQETQYF
>TRBV4-2|NA|NA|TRBJ2-1
CASSQDTALISYNEQFF
>TRBV27|NA|TRBD1|TRBJ1-1
CASSFLGQGAFF
>TRBV6-6|few|NA|TRBJ1-1
CASSTDNRGGAFF
>TRBV7-9|NA|NA|TRBJ2-5
CASSLAKGGRGQETQYF
>TRBV4-3|few|NA|TRBJ2-1
CASSQDRTQGPHNEQFF
>TRBV20-1|NA|NA|TRBJ1-3
CSARRGDHPGNTIYF
>TRBV7-2|few|NA|TRBJ1-1
CASSLVPQGAEAFF
>TRBV6-5|few|NA|TRBJ2-3
CASSYIGGTDTQYF
>TRBV12-3/TRBV12-4|NA|NA|TRBJ1-1
CASSLLGPNTEAFF
>TRBV20-1|few|NA|TRBJ1-1
CSARDNSLNTEAFF
>TRBV2|few|NA|TRBJ1-2
CASSEAGQGNGYTF
>TRBV3-1|NA|NA|TRBJ1-1
CASSADGTEAFF
>TRBV11-2|few|NA|TRBJ2-2
CASSLVSIGELFF
>TRBV5-1|NA|NA|TRBJ1-5
CASSLAGPGGNQPQHF
>TRBV29-1|few|NA|TRBJ2-7
CSVEGATYEQYF
>TRBV2|NA|TRBD2|TRBJ2-3
CASRSLAGGTDTQYF
>TRBV6-2/TRBV6-3|NA|NA|TRBJ1-5
CASSYEQPGIVGPQHF
>TRBV6-2/TRBV6-3|NA|NA|TRBJ1-1
CASSYSVGRSATEAFF
>TRBV15|NA|NA|TRBJ1-6
CATSRDRGSDSPLHF
>TRBV20-1|NA|NA|TRBJ2-1
CSARTSDGYNERFF
>TRBV18|NA|NA|TRBJ1-1
CASSLTTVRTEAFF
>TRBV6-5|few|TRBD2|TRBJ2-5
CASSLIAGGETQYF
>TRBV20-1|few|NA|TRBJ1-1
CSASQAVNTEAFF
>TRBV9|NA|NA|TRBJ2-5
CASSPGPQQETQYF
>TRBV12-3/TRBV12-4|few|TRBD1|TRBJ1-1
CASGGQPNTEAFF
>TRBV10-3|NA|NA|TRBJ1-3
CAISGGPGVGNTIYF
>TRBV12-3/TRBV12-4|NA|NA|TRBJ2-2
CASSFGTRGTGELFF
>TRBV20-1|once|NA|TRBJ2-7
CSARDLTGGSYEQYF
>TRBV7-9|few|NA|TRBJ2-7
CASSLDTTYEQYF
>TRBV29-1|NA|TRBD1|TRBJ2-5
CSVAGGLQETQYF
>TRBV7-2|NA|NA|TRBJ2-3
CASRRGSAGTDTQYF
>TRBV7-2|NA|TRBD2|TRBJ2-7
CASSFSGSGYEQYF